Listed below are T cell receptor beta chains from one sample, sequenced in a study of OX40 agonist ivuxolimab in advanced cancers. Sequencing used immunoSEQ multiplex PCR; TCRdb keeps in-frame clones, though not all of them. Counted here are 67,000 or so clones, more than 85% occurring once; the ten biggest clones make up 1.1%. Sequencing was performed on CD4+ or CD8+ T cells sorted from blood, taken in a trial of the OX40 agonist ivuxolimab. Every receptor here comes from an adult with an advanced solid tumor such as melanoma, head and neck, liver or kidney cancer. The CDR3 runs from the conserved cysteine through the conserved F or W. The D gene is left open where the match is weak. Rows may omit the clone size; those that give it use once, few, many or a size class.

.	.	TRBV30	TRBJ1-2	TGTGCCGATCATACGGGGTCCTATGGCTACACCTTC	CADHTGSYGYTF
TRBD1	.	TRBV6-6	TRBJ1-1	TGTGCCAGCAGTCCAATCAGGACAGGGGGGAACACTGAAGCTTTCTTT	CASSPIRTGGNTEAFF
TRBD1	.	TRBV7-9	TRBJ1-5	TGTGCCAGCAGCCCCCTTCGGGACAGGGAACAGCCCCAGCATTTT	CASSPLRDREQPQHF
TRBD2	.	TRBV28	TRBJ2-2	TGTGCCAGCGCATCGGCAGGTCTAACCACTAGCGGGAGGGGAAACACCGGGGAGCTGTTTTTT	CASASAGLTTSGRGNTGELFF
TRBD2	.	TRBV29-1	TRBJ2-3	TGCAGCGTAGTAGCGGGAGGGGTGTGGGATACGCAGTATTTT	CSVVAGGVWDTQYF
TRBD2	.	TRBV5-6	TRBJ2-7	TGTGCCAGCAGCCGGGGAGCGGGAGGCTACGAGCAGTACTTC	CASSRGAGGYEQYF
.	.	TRBV5-1	TRBJ2-2	TGCGCCAGCAAAAGCGGATGGAACACCGGGGAGCTGTTTTTT	CASKSGWNTGELFF
.	.	TRBV7-2	TRBJ2-7	TGTGCCAGCAGCCAAACCCCAGAGCAGTACTTC	CASSQTPEQYF
TRBD2	.	TRBV7-9	TRBJ2-3	TGTGCCAGCAGCTTATTTGCGGGAGGGTCAGATACGCAGTATTTT	CASSLFAGGSDTQYF
.	.	TRBV18	TRBJ1-5	TGTGCCAGCTCGGAAAGGGGGGACAATCAGCCCCAGCATTTT	CASSERGDNQPQHF
.	.	TRBV29-1	TRBJ2-7	TGCAGCGCACAGGGTCACCCTAACGAGCAGTACTTC	CSAQGHPNEQYF
TRBD2	once	TRBV7-9	TRBJ2-1	TGTGCCAGCAGCCAGACTAGCGGGACGTCCTACAATGAGCAGTTCTTC	CASSQTSGTSYNEQFF
.	.	TRBV19	TRBJ1-2	TGTGCCAGTACCTCGTCGGGTTATGGCTACACCTTC	CASTSSGYGYTF
.	.	TRBV20-1	TRBJ2-5	TGCAGTGCTAGAGCGGGAGAGACCCAGTACTTC	CSARAGETQYF
TRBD2	.	TRBV7-9	TRBJ2-2	TGTGCCACCGAAGCGGGACTTACGAACACCGGGGAGCTGTTTTTT	CATEAGLTNTGELFF
.	once	TRBV7-2	TRBJ1-4	TGTGCCAGCAGCGTACAGGGATATGATGAAAAACTGTTTTTT	CASSVQGYDEKLFF
.	once	TRBV7-2	TRBJ1-2	TGTGCCAGCAGCCCCCATCTGACAATGGATGGCTACACCTTC	CASSPHLTMDGYTF
.	.	TRBV6-1	TRBJ2-5	TGTGCCAGCAGTAAGACGGACCAAGAGACCCAGTACTTC	CASSKTDQETQYF
TRBD1	.	TRBV7-8	TRBJ1-3	TGTGCCAGCAGCTTGCAGGGGGCGGGAGGAAACACCATATATTTT	CASSLQGAGGNTIYF
.	.	TRBV28	TRBJ2-5	TGTGCCAGCAGTTTGGGAGGACTCGCAGGGGAGACCCAGTACTTC	CASSLGGLAGETQYF
TRBD1	.	TRBV18	TRBJ1-5	TGTGCCAGCTCACTAGGGACAGGGGGTCAGCCCCAGCATTTT	CASSLGTGGQPQHF
.	few	TRBV11-2	TRBJ2-1	TGTGCCAGCAGCGAACTACCTTCCTCCTACAATGAGCAGTTCTTC	CASSELPSSYNEQFF
.	once	TRBV29-1	TRBJ2-1	TGCAGCGTTGAAGTGGGCCTAGCGACCTACAATGAGCAGTTCTTC	CSVEVGLATYNEQFF
TRBD2	.	TRBV7-3	TRBJ2-7	TGTGCCAGCAGCTCCGGGGAGGGGCGCGAGCAGTACTTC	CASSSGEGREQYF
TRBD1	few	TRBV4-1	TRBJ1-1	TGCGCCAGCAGCCAACCGACAGGGAGGAGCACTGAAGCTTTCTTT	CASSQPTGRSTEAFF
.	.	TRBV28	TRBJ2-1	TGTGCCAGCAGTTCGGACTGGAATGAGCAGTTCTTC	CASSSDWNEQFF
TRBD1	.	TRBV27	TRBJ2-3	TGTGCCAGCAGACGGACAGGACCAGATACGCAGTATTTT	CASRRTGPDTQYF
TRBD2	.	TRBV7-3	TRBJ2-3	TGTGCCAGCAGCCGGACTAGCGGGAAGTCAGATACGCAGTATTTT	CASSRTSGKSDTQYF
.	.	TRBV6-1	TRBJ1-3	TGTGCCAGCAGTGTGGACCAATCGGGCGGAAACACCATATATTTT	CASSVDQSGGNTIYF
TRBD1	.	TRBV6-6	TRBJ1-3	TGTGCCAGCAGTTACTCCACAGGGGGCTCTGGAAACACCATATATTTT	CASSYSTGGSGNTIYF
.	.	TRBV7-8	TRBJ2-1	TGTGCCAGCAGACAAAACAATGAGCAGTTCTTC	CASRQNNEQFF
TRBD1	once	TRBV7-2	TRBJ2-5	TGTGCCAGCAGCAGTACAGGGGGCCCCTCCCAAGAGACCCAGTACTTC	CASSSTGGPSQETQYF
.	.	TRBV7-2	TRBJ2-3	TGTGCCAGCAGCTTAGAAGTGGCAGATACGCAGTATTTT	CASSLEVADTQYF
TRBD2	.	TRBV6-6	TRBJ2-1	TGTGCCAGCATGATGGCGGGAGCTCGTTACAATGAGCAGTTCTTC	CASMMAGARYNEQFF
.	.	TRBV6-1	TRBJ2-3	TGTGCCAGCAGTTATCCAGATACGCAGTATTTT	CASSYPDTQYF
TRBD2	.	TRBV28	TRBJ2-7	TGTGCCAGCAGTTTAGGTAGACTAGCGGTACCGACCTACGAGCAGTACTTC	CASSLGRLAVPTYEQYF
.	.	TRBV7-3	TRBJ2-1	TGTGCCAGCAGCTTACGGGAGAGTAGTAACCGGTTCTTC	CASSLRESSNRFF
.	few	TRBV4-1	TRBJ2-2	TGCGCCAGCAGCCAAGATCCGATCCCCGGGGAGCTGTTTTTT	CASSQDPIPGELFF
.	once	TRBV18	TRBJ2-2	TGTGCCAGCTCCCGAACCTACATGGGTTCCGGGGAGCTGTTTTTT	CASSRTYMGSGELFF
TRBD1	.	TRBV15	TRBJ1-3	TGTGCCACCAGCAGACCGGGACAGGGGGCTGGAAACACCATATATTTT	CATSRPGQGAGNTIYF
.	.	TRBV11-2	TRBJ2-7	TGTGCCAGCAGCTTATCTGCCCGGGGCGAGCAGTACTTC	CASSLSARGEQYF
.	.	TRBV25-1	TRBJ2-7	TGTGCCAGCAGTCGGCCGGGGGACGCCTCCTACGAGCAGTACTTC	CASSRPGDASYEQYF
.	.	TRBV5-1	TRBJ2-3	TGCGCCAGCAGCTTGGCCTCGAGGGATACGCAGTATTTT	CASSLASRDTQYF
.	.	TRBV5-1	TRBJ2-2	TGCGCCAGCAGGTTGACCCTTGGGGCCGGGGAGCTGTTTTTT	CASRLTLGAGELFF
.	.	TRBV7-9	TRBJ2-1	TGTGCCAGCAGCTTAGGGGCGGGACTTTACAATGAGCAGTTCTTC	CASSLGAGLYNEQFF
.	.	TRBV19	TRBJ2-1	TGTGCCAGTAGTAGCCTGCCTGGCGAGCAGTTCTTC	CASSSLPGEQFF